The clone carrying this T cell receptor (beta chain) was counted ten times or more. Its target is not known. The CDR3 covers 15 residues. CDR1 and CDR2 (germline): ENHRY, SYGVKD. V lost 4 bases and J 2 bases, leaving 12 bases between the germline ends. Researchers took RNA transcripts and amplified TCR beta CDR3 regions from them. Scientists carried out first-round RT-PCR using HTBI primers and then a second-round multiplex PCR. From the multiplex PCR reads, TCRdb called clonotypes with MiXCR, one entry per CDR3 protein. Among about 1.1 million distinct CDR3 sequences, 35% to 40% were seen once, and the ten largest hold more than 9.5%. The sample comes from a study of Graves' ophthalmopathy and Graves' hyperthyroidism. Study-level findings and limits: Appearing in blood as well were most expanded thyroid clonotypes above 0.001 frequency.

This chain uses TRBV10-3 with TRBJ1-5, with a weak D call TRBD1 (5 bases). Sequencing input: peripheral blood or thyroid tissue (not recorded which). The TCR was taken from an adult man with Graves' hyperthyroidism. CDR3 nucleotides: TGTGCCATCAGTGTCGGGGGGTCGGGCAATCAGCCCCAGCATTTT. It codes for CAISVGGSGNQPQHF.